This T cell receptor (beta chain) was obtained from a study of blood T cell repertoires in COVID-19. Study information: PBMCs, B-cell-depleted T cells, or T cells were the source of the cDNA or gDNA that made up the material.

The CDR3 consists of 17 residues. Germline values: CDR1 MGHRA, CDR2 YSYEKL. V was clipped by 3 bases and J by 3 bases, with 17 bases between them. Clones were sequenced by immunoSEQ multiplex PCR, and TCRdb holds only the in-frame ones, with some missing. The table records tens of thousands of clones, approximately 88% of them present only once. The rearrangement uses TRBV4-1 and TRBJ2-2; D call uncertain. The receptor was isolated from a man in his 60s with acute or convalescent COVID-19. Sequenced input: peripheral blood. This chain's CDR3 is CASSQPRRGIDTGELFF. In nucleotides, the CDR3 is TGCGCCAGCAGCCAGCCAAGACGAGGCATTGACACCGGGGAGCTGTTTTTT.